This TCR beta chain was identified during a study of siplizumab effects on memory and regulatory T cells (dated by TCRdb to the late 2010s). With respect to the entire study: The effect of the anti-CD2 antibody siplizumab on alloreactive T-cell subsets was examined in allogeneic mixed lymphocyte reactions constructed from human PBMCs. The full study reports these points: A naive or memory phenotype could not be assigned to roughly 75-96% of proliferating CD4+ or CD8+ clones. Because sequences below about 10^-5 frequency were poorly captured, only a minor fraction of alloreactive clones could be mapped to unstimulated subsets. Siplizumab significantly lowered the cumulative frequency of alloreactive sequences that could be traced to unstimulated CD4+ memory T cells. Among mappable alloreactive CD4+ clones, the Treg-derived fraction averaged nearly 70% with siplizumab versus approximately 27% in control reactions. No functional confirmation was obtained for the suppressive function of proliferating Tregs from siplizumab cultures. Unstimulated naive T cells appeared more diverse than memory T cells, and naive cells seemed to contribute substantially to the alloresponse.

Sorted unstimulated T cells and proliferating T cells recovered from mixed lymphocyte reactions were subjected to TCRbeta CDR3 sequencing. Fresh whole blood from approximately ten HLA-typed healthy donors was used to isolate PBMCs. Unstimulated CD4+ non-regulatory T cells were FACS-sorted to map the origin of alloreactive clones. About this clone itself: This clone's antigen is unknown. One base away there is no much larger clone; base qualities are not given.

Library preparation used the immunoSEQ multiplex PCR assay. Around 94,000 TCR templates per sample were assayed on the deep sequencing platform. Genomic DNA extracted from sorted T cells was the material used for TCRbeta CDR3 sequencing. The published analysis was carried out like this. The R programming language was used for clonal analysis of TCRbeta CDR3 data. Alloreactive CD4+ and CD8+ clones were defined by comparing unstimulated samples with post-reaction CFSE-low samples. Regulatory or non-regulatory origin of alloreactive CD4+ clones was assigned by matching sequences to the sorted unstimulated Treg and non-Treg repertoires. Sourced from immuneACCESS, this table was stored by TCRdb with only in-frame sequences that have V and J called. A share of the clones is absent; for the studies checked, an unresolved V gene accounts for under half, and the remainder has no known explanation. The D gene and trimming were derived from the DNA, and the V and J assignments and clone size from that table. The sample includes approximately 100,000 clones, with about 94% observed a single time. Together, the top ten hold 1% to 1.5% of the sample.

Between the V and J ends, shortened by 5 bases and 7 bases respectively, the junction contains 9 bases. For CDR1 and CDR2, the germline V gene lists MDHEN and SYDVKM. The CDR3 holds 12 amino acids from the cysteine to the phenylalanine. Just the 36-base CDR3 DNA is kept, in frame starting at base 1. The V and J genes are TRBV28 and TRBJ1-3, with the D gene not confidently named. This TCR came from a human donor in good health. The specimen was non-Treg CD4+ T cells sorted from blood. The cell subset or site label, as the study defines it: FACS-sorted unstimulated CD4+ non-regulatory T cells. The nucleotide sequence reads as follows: TGTGCCAGCAGTCCGCTACCGAACACCATATATTTT. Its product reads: CASSPLPNTIYF.